What follows are 23 T cell receptor beta chains derived from one specimen sequenced in a study of early T cells in non-severe SARS-CoV-2 infection. TCRdb redid the calling of the 5' RACE reads with MiXCR, one entry per CDR3 protein. This table holds tens of thousands of distinct CDR3 sequences, 16% found once. The sample consisted of whole blood, taken at baseline. These receptors all come from an adult who was a healthcare worker with PCR-confirmed SARS-CoV-2 infection or an uninfected control (not recorded which).

This clonotype was counted a single time. A much more abundant neighbour one base away suggests this may be a read error. V gene TRBV14 combines with J gene TRBJ2-1, with TRBD2 matching over 12 bases. Looked up from germline, CDR1 is SGHDN and CDR2 is FVKESK. The CDR3 is made up of 16 amino acids. V trimming: 5 bases; J trimming: 6 bases; junction bases outside the gene matches: 8. CDR3 in DNA: TGTGCCAGCAGCTCCCGGACTAGCGGGATCTCCAATGAGCAGTTCTTC. Residues: CASSSRTSGISNEQFF.

This chain connects TRBV7-9 to TRBJ1-6; D not certain. This CDR3 has 14 residues. Germline CDR1 and CDR2: SEHNR and FQNEAQ (reference sequence). V was shortened by 4 bases and J by 11 bases, with 15 bases between the two germline ends. The CDR3 region is CASSSTPLTAPLHF. The CDR3 DNA reads as TGTGCCAGCAGCTCCACCCCCCTCACAGCACCCCTCCACTTT.

This clonotype showed up many times. The chain recombines TRBV3-1 with TRBJ1-2, with D unresolved. The V gene lost 1 base and the J gene lost 2 bases, with 8 bases spanning the gap. Germline CDR1 is LGHDT and CDR2 is YNNKEL (reference sequence). The length of the CDR3 is 14 residues. The CDR3 reads CASSQVGENYGYTF. CDR3 sequence (DNA): TGTGCCAGCAGCCAAGTGGGCGAGAACTATGGCTACACCTTC.

The chain has TRBV4-3 and TRBJ2-1; D perhaps matches TRBD2 (5 bases). The germline V gene encodes CDR1 LGHNA and CDR2 YSLEER. Between the trimmed V and J ends, which lost 0 bases and 9 bases, there was a span of 12 bases. There are 14 residues in the CDR3. As DNA, the CDR3 is TGCGCCAGCAGCCAAGAATTACGGGCGGGTGAGCAGTTCTTC. Protein sequence: CASSQELRAGEQFF.

The chain couples TRBV28 to TRBJ2-3; 7 bases map to TRBD2. Germline V CDR1 and CDR2: MDHEN, SYDVKM. V dropped 5 bases and J dropped 4; count of bases not matched to a gene: 6. The CDR3 extends over 14 amino acids. CDR3 residues: CASSPIAGADTQYF. Here the CDR3 DNA reads TGTGCCAGCAGTCCCATCGCGGGAGCAGATACGCAGTATTTT.

In its sample, this clonotype was seen many times. The chain combines TRBV20-1 with TRBJ2-1; D gene unclear. From germline, CDR1 is DFQATT and CDR2 SNEGSKA (reference sequence). V was trimmed by 3 bases and J by 6 bases, leaving 6 bases between them. The CDR3 loop spans 11 amino acids. In DNA, the CDR3 is TGCAGTGCTAGCTCGTCCAATGAGCAGTTCTTC. Amino acids: CSASSSNEQFF.

V and J are TRBV28 and TRBJ2-7; the D gene is possibly TRBD1 (6 bases). V lost 5 bases and J 9 bases, leaving 14 bases between the germline ends. The V gene's germline CDR1 is MDHEN and CDR2 SYDVKM. The CDR3 contains 12 residues. The CDR3 region has the DNA TGTGCCAGCAGTCGACAGGTTGGAGTGCAGTACTTC. Amino acid sequence: CASSRQVGVQYF.

This clonotype was detected only a few times. The chain has TRBV27 and TRBJ2-2; possible D gene TRBD1, 6 bases. The CDR3 has 15 residues. The V gene's germline CDR1 is MNHEY and CDR2 SMNVEV (reference sequence). The V and J ends lost 2 bases and 0 bases respectively, with 7 bases between them. The CDR3, as DNA: TGTGCCAGCAGTTTAGGGGGCACGAACACCGGGGAGCTGTTTTTT. It specifies CASSLGGTNTGELFF.

The rearrangement links TRBV18 to TRBJ2-5, with D tentatively TRBD1 (7 bases). This CDR3 is built from 15 residues. Germline CDR1 and CDR2: KGHSH and LQKENI. V lost 6 bases and J 1 base, leaving 15 bases between the germline ends. The CDR3 nucleotides read TGTGCCAGCTCTCACGGAGGGGGCGCCCAAGAGACCCAGTACTTC. Encoded protein: CASSHGGGAQETQYF.

This clonotype has a handful of counts. J is TRBJ2-7 and V is TRBV20-1; 10 nucleotides match TRBD2. Germline assignment: CDR1 DFQATT and CDR2 SNEGSKA (reference sequence). The V segment lost 5 bases and the J segment 6 bases; nucleotides outside the gene matches: 7. The CDR3 contains 13 residues. CDR3: CSALAGVGSEQYF. The CDR3 region has the DNA TGCAGTGCTCTAGCGGGAGTGGGGAGCGAGCAGTACTTC.

This clonotype turned up a few times. V is TRBV28 and J is TRBJ1-5; weak D call: TRBD1 (6 bases). Germline V gene sequence: CDR1 MDHEN, CDR2 SYDVKM. The CDR3 covers 17 residues. Trimming stripped 10 bases from V and 2 bases from J, with 24 bases between. This CDR3 reads CATQGHRVGRGNQPQHF. DNA of the CDR3: TGTGCCACCCAGGGGCACAGGGTAGGTCGGGGCAATCAGCCCCAGCATTTT.

The V gene is TRBV9, the J gene TRBJ1-2, with TRBD1 matching over 8 bases. In germline, CDR1 is SGDLS, CDR2 YYNGEE. The CDR3 runs to 11 residues. V trimming: 7 bases; J trimming: 8 bases; junction bases outside the gene matches: 4. CDR3 nucleotide sequence: TGTGCCAGCGGACAGGGACGCGGCTACACCTTC. Protein sequence: CASGQGRGYTF.

With regard to this clonotype: A much larger clone lies a single base off, so this may be a read error. The chain links TRBV28 to TRBJ2-7, with 9 positions matching TRBD2. Germline V gene lookup returns CDR1 MDHEN and CDR2 SYDVKM. This CDR3 is 15 amino acids long. Losses at the gene ends were 8 bases for V and 4 bases for J; bases not matched to a gene: 12. DNA for the CDR3: TGTGCCAGCTGGGAGCGTCTAGCGGGACCGTACGAGCAGTACTTC. Protein product: CASWERLAGPYEQYF.

The rearrangement joins TRBV6-6 to TRBJ1-1, with no clear D. This CDR3 has 16 residues. V gave up 6 bases and J gave up 0 bases, with 17 bases separating them. Germline V gives CDR1 MNHNY, CDR2 SVGAGI (reference sequence). The CDR3, as DNA: TGTGCCAGCAGGCCCCGGATGAGTAATATGAACACTGAAGCTTTCTTT. It codes for CASRPRMSNMNTEAFF.

This clonotype was seen many times. The J gene is TRBJ2-7, the V gene TRBV28; D not certain. Germline CDR1 reads MDHEN; CDR2 reads SYDVKM. The length of the CDR3 is 11 residues. Trimming left V 2 bases short and J 7 bases short, with 6 bases between. The CDR3 region has the DNA TGTGCCAGCAGTTTACGAAGAGAGCAGTACTTC. It codes for CASSLRREQYF.

The chain has TRBV6-2 or TRBV6-3 and TRBJ2-1, with no clear D. The CDR3 length is 11 residues. V was trimmed by 6 bases and J by 9 bases, leaving 9 bases between them. Per the germline V gene, CDR1 is MNHEY and CDR2 is SVGEGT. CDR3 nucleotide sequence: TGTGCCAGCAGCCGGCCGCCTGAGCAGTTCTTC. Amino acids: CASSRPPEQFF.

Turning to this clonotype: One end of the junction is discordant with germline, which a read error may explain. The CDR3 bases are TGCGCCAGCAGCCACGGACAGATGAACACTGAAGCTCTCTTT. It yields the protein CASSHGQMNTEALF. The chain is built from TRBV5-1 and TRBJ1-1; possible D gene TRBD1, 6 bases. Germline CDR1 reads SGHRS; CDR2 reads YFSETQ. The CDR3 loop spans 14 amino acids.

The chain couples TRBV11-2 to TRBJ2-1; no clear D. Germline V gene lookup returns CDR1 SGHAT and CDR2 FQNNGV. The CDR3 has 12 amino acids. Trimming stripped 5 bases from V and 10 bases from J, with 12 bases between. Written as DNA, the CDR3 is TGTGCCAGCAGCGCGAGACGGAAGGAGCAGTTCTTC. Translating gives CASSARRKEQFF.

Many counts were recorded for this clonotype. CDR3 DNA: TGTGCCAGCAGCCAAGGGGAAGTGACCCAGTACTTC. Translation: CASSQGEVTQYF. The gene calls are TRBV3-1 and TRBJ2-5; D unresolved. This CDR3 contains 12 residues. The V end was cut by 1 base, the J end by 7 bases, with 7 bases between. CDR1 LGHDT and CDR2 YNNKEL come from the germline V gene (reference sequence).

The chain has TRBV29-1 and TRBJ2-2, with 7 bases identical to TRBD1. CDR1 and CDR2 from the germline V gene are SQVTM and ANQGSEA. This CDR3 has 13 amino acids. Trimming took 6 bases from V and 4 from J; bases not matched to a gene: 5. As DNA, the CDR3 is TGCAGCGTAGACAGGGACGGCACCGGGGAGCTGTTTTTT. Protein: CSVDRDGTGELFF.

In this sample, this clonotype turned up a few times. This sequence joins TRBV14 and TRBJ2-7; D ambiguous. There are 13 residues in the CDR3. The V gene's germline CDR1 is SGHDN and CDR2 FVKESK. V was trimmed by 4 bases and J by 6 bases, leaving 13 bases between them. The CDR3 region is CASSPRLVGEQYF. The CDR3 bases are TGTGCCAGCAGCCCCCGGTTAGTGGGCGAGCAGTACTTC. The whole variable domain, filled in from reference TRBV14 and TRBJ2-7, reads EAGVTQFPSHSVIEKGQTVTLRCDPISGHDNLYWYRRVMGKEIKFLLHFVKESKQDESGMPNNRFLAERTGGTYSTLKVQPAELEDSGVYFCASSPRLVGEQYFGPGTRLTVT.

This clonotype showed up just a few times. This sequence joins TRBV28 and TRBJ1-6, with D tentatively TRBD1 (6 bases). Germline V lookup: CDR1 MDHEN, CDR2 SYDVKM. The CDR3 consists of 15 residues. Trimming shortened V by 5 bases and J by 7 bases, and 15 bases separated the two germline ends. This CDR3 is CASSQAGVSNSPLHF. The CDR3 nucleotides are TGTGCCAGCAGTCAGGCAGGGGTTTCGAATTCACCCCTCCACTTT.

The rearrangement uses TRBV7-6 and TRBJ2-1, with 10 positions matching TRBD2. Per germline, CDR1 SGHVS and CDR2 FNYEAQ. The CDR3 consists of 15 residues. After removal of 4 bases from V and 7 bases from J, the junction contained 7 bases not matched to a gene. CDR3 sequence reads: CASSYGASGRNEQFF. The CDR3 region has the DNA TGTGCCAGCAGCTACGGGGCTAGCGGGAGAAATGAGCAGTTCTTC. Full variable domain (missing parts from reference TRBV7-6 and TRBJ2-1): GAGVSQSPRYKVTKRGQDVALRCDPISGHVSLYWYRQALGQGPEFLTYFNYEAQQDKSGLPNDRFSAERPEGSISTLTIQRTEQRDSAMYRCASSYGASGRNEQFFGPGTRLTVL.